A selection of T cell receptor beta chains follows, all from one sample in a study of neurological immune-mediated disorders. TCRdb itself ran the 5' RACE reads through MiXCR, one entry per CDR3 protein. Found here are 80,000 or so distinct CDR3 sequences, under 10% of them singletons; the top ten hold less than 2%. The sample taken for sequencing was PBMCs. These receptors all come from a man in his forties or fifties in good health. The CDR3 runs from the conserved cysteine through the conserved F or W. A D gene is named only where the DNA matches it firmly. The size field is filled for only some rows; it gives once, few, many or a size class.

abundance: many; v_gene: TRBV7-8; d_gene: .; j_gene: TRBJ2-7; CDR3nt: TGTGCCAGCAGCTTAGCGAATATAGGTAGGGGAAACGAGCAGTACTTC; CDR3aa: CASSLANIGRGNEQYF
abundance: many; v_gene: TRBV29-1; d_gene: TRBD2; j_gene: TRBJ2-3; CDR3nt: TGCAGCGGAGGGACTAGCGGGAGGGCAGATACGCAGTATTTT; CDR3aa: CSGGTSGRADTQYF
abundance: many; v_gene: TRBV6-6; d_gene: .; j_gene: TRBJ2-5; CDR3nt: TGTGCCAGCAAAGCCCGAGGGGAAGAGACCCAGTACTTC; CDR3aa: CASKARGEETQYF
abundance: many; v_gene: TRBV3-1; d_gene: .; j_gene: TRBJ2-7; CDR3nt: TGTGCCAGCAGCCAAGTAACAGGTGTAGTTCAAGGGGAGCAGTACTTC; CDR3aa: CASSQVTGVVQGEQYF
abundance: many; v_gene: TRBV20-1; d_gene: TRBD1; j_gene: TRBJ2-2; CDR3nt: TGCAGTGCTAGAGATTCCAGCAGGGGGCGTTCCGGGGAGCTGTTTTTT; CDR3aa: CSARDSSRGRSGELFF
abundance: .; v_gene: TRBV20-1; d_gene: .; j_gene: TRBJ2-2; CDR3nt: TGCAGCGCTACCCGGGTTCAGAACACCGGGGAGCTGTTTTTT; CDR3aa: CSATRVQNTGELFF
abundance: few; v_gene: TRBV7-3; d_gene: TRBD2; j_gene: TRBJ2-1; CDR3nt: TGTGCCAGCAGCTTGCAGCTAGCGGGAGCGAATGAGCAGTTCTTC; CDR3aa: CASSLQLAGANEQFF
abundance: many; v_gene: TRBV5-1; d_gene: .; j_gene: TRBJ2-7; CDR3nt: TGCGCCAGCAGCTTTAGCGGGACAGAGTCCTACGAGCAGTACTTC; CDR3aa: CASSFSGTESYEQYF
abundance: many; v_gene: TRBV9; d_gene: .; j_gene: TRBJ2-3; CDR3nt: TGTGCCAGCAGCGTAGGCGGGCTGGCAACAGATACGCAGTATTTT; CDR3aa: CASSVGGLATDTQYF
abundance: many; v_gene: TRBV10-3; d_gene: TRBD1; j_gene: TRBJ1-1; CDR3nt: TGTGCCATCAACAGGGGAGGCACTGAAGCTTTCTTT; CDR3aa: CAINRGGTEAFF
abundance: .; v_gene: TRBV5-4; d_gene: .; j_gene: TRBJ1-4; CDR3nt: TGTGCCAGCAGCCCGGACAGCCCAACTAATGAAAAACTGTTTTTT; CDR3aa: CASSPDSPTNEKLFF
abundance: few; v_gene: TRBV7-3; d_gene: .; j_gene: TRBJ1-4; CDR3nt: TGTGCCAACAGCTTAAACGTCGGGGAAAAACTGTTTTTT; CDR3aa: CANSLNVGEKLFF
abundance: many; v_gene: TRBV12-3/TRBV12-4; d_gene: .; j_gene: TRBJ2-7; CDR3nt: TGTGCCAGCCGTCGGGGAACCTCCTACGAGCAGTACTTC; CDR3aa: CASRRGTSYEQYF
abundance: many; v_gene: TRBV7-2; d_gene: .; j_gene: TRBJ2-1; CDR3nt: TGTGCCAGCAGCCAGCCGACTATAGCTCGCAATGAGCAGTTCTTC; CDR3aa: CASSQPTIARNEQFF
abundance: many; v_gene: TRBV18; d_gene: TRBD1; j_gene: TRBJ2-3; CDR3nt: TGTGCCAGCCTAGACAGGGGTTCGACAGATACGCAGTATTTT; CDR3aa: CASLDRGSTDTQYF
abundance: many; v_gene: TRBV5-1; d_gene: TRBD2; j_gene: TRBJ2-4; CDR3nt: TGCGCCAGCAGCTTGGAGGCGGGAGGAGTCAAAAACATTCAGTACTTC; CDR3aa: CASSLEAGGVKNIQYF
abundance: many; v_gene: TRBV7-2; d_gene: TRBD2; j_gene: TRBJ2-2; CDR3nt: TGTGCCAGCAGTCTTAGCGGGGGCGTCACCGGGGAGCTGTTTTTT; CDR3aa: CASSLSGGVTGELFF
abundance: many; v_gene: TRBV7-2; d_gene: .; j_gene: TRBJ2-1; CDR3nt: TGTGCCAGCCGGACCGAGAGTCTCAATGAGCAGTTCTTC; CDR3aa: CASRTESLNEQFF
abundance: many; v_gene: TRBV6-5; d_gene: .; j_gene: TRBJ2-5; CDR3nt: TGTGCCAGCAGATGGACGGGACGAGAGACCCAGTACTTC; CDR3aa: CASRWTGRETQYF
abundance: many; v_gene: TRBV5-5; d_gene: .; j_gene: TRBJ2-3; CDR3nt: TGTGCCAGCAGCCTGATAGCGGATACGCAGTATTTT; CDR3aa: CASSLIADTQYF
abundance: many; v_gene: TRBV5-1; d_gene: TRBD1; j_gene: TRBJ1-6; CDR3nt: TGCGCCAGCAGCCCGACAGGGTTCGGCAATTCACCCCTCCACTTT; CDR3aa: CASSPTGFGNSPLHF
abundance: many; v_gene: TRBV20-1; d_gene: TRBD2; j_gene: TRBJ2-3; CDR3nt: TGCAGTGCTAGCCGGGAGGATACAGATACGCAGTATTTT; CDR3aa: CSASREDTDTQYF
abundance: many; v_gene: TRBV28; d_gene: .; j_gene: TRBJ2-7; CDR3nt: TGTGCCAGCAGTTTTAGAGGAAAAAAGAACATCGAGCAGTACTTC; CDR3aa: CASSFRGKKNIEQYF
abundance: many; v_gene: TRBV20-1; d_gene: TRBD1; j_gene: TRBJ1-1; CDR3nt: TGCAGTGCTCAGGGGGGATTTAACACTGAAGCTTTCTTT; CDR3aa: CSAQGGFNTEAFF
abundance: many; v_gene: TRBV5-6; d_gene: .; j_gene: TRBJ2-1; CDR3nt: TGTGCCAGCAGCCGCTACAATGAGCAGTTCTTC; CDR3aa: CASSRYNEQFF
abundance: many; v_gene: TRBV7-9; d_gene: .; j_gene: TRBJ1-2; CDR3nt: TGTGCCAGCAGCTTAAACGACAGGCTACGGTATGGCTACACCTTC; CDR3aa: CASSLNDRLRYGYTF
abundance: .; v_gene: TRBV28; d_gene: .; j_gene: TRBJ1-2; CDR3nt: TGTGCCAGCCGTTCCGGGGATCAAAAAGGTGGTGGCTACACCTTC; CDR3aa: CASRSGDQKGGGYTF
abundance: once; v_gene: TRBV7-2; d_gene: .; j_gene: TRBJ1-5; CDR3nt: TGTGCCAACAGCTTAGCCTCACTCTTCGATACGCAGCATTTT; CDR3aa: CANSLASLFDTQHF
abundance: many; v_gene: TRBV29-1; d_gene: TRBD2; j_gene: TRBJ2-7; CDR3nt: TGCAGCGTTGTTCTAGCGGGGGGATACGAGCAGTACTTC; CDR3aa: CSVVLAGGYEQYF
abundance: many; v_gene: TRBV4-3; d_gene: TRBD2; j_gene: TRBJ2-7; CDR3nt: TGCGCCAGCAGCCATGGGACTAGCGGGACCTACGAGCAGTACTTC; CDR3aa: CASSHGTSGTYEQYF
abundance: many; v_gene: TRBV7-9; d_gene: TRBD1; j_gene: TRBJ2-2; CDR3nt: TGTGCCAGCAGCCGACAGGGCACCGGGGAGCTGTTTTTT; CDR3aa: CASSRQGTGELFF
abundance: many; v_gene: TRBV12-3/TRBV12-4; d_gene: .; j_gene: TRBJ1-5; CDR3nt: TGTGCCAGCAGCCCTGACAGGTATAGCAATCAGCCCCAGCATTTT; CDR3aa: CASSPDRYSNQPQHF
abundance: many; v_gene: TRBV28; d_gene: TRBD1; j_gene: TRBJ1-1; CDR3nt: TGTGCCAGCACTCCCCCGATGGGACAGGGGTACACTGAAGCTTTCTTT; CDR3aa: CASTPPMGQGYTEAFF
abundance: many; v_gene: TRBV7-3; d_gene: TRBD2; j_gene: TRBJ2-1; CDR3nt: TGTGCCAGCAGCTTAGGTAGCCTAGCGGGAGTAAATGAGCAGTTCTTC; CDR3aa: CASSLGSLAGVNEQFF
abundance: many; v_gene: TRBV6-5; d_gene: TRBD1; j_gene: TRBJ2-6; CDR3nt: TGTGCCAGCAGTTACGGGACAGGGGCGGGGGGGGCCAACGTCCTGACTTTC; CDR3aa: CASSYGTGAGGANVLTF
abundance: many; v_gene: TRBV5-1; d_gene: TRBD1; j_gene: TRBJ2-1; CDR3nt: TGCGCCAGCAGCCTGGGGGGGGGACAGGGGAGTAATGAGCAGTTCTTC; CDR3aa: CASSLGGGQGSNEQFF
abundance: many; v_gene: TRBV28; d_gene: .; j_gene: TRBJ2-2; CDR3nt: TGTGCCAGCAAGGTGGGAGGAAGGGGGAACACCGGGGAGCTGTTTTTT; CDR3aa: CASKVGGRGNTGELFF
abundance: many; v_gene: TRBV28; d_gene: .; j_gene: TRBJ2-2; CDR3nt: TGTGCCAGCAGTCCCCCCAGGGACACCGGGGAGCTGTTTTTT; CDR3aa: CASSPPRDTGELFF
abundance: many; v_gene: TRBV6-2/TRBV6-3; d_gene: .; j_gene: TRBJ1-1; CDR3nt: TGTGCCAGCAGCCGAGCAGGGTTCACTGAAGCTTTCTTT; CDR3aa: CASSRAGFTEAFF
abundance: many; v_gene: TRBV5-1; d_gene: TRBD2; j_gene: TRBJ2-5; CDR3nt: TGCGCCAGCAGCTTCCCCAGACTAGCGGGAGAGACCCAGTACTTC; CDR3aa: CASSFPRLAGETQYF
abundance: many; v_gene: TRBV12-3/TRBV12-4; d_gene: .; j_gene: TRBJ2-1; CDR3nt: TGTGCCAGCAGTCAGCAGGGGGGTGAGCAGTTCTTC; CDR3aa: CASSQQGGEQFF
abundance: many; v_gene: TRBV12-3/TRBV12-4; d_gene: .; j_gene: TRBJ2-7; CDR3nt: TGTGCCAGCAGTACCGGGACATTACACTACGAGCAGTACTTC; CDR3aa: CASSTGTLHYEQYF
abundance: many; v_gene: TRBV20-1; d_gene: TRBD1; j_gene: TRBJ1-1; CDR3nt: TGCAGTGCGCCAGGGGCGGGGACAGGCCGATTCACTGAAGCTTTCTTT; CDR3aa: CSAPGAGTGRFTEAFF
abundance: .; v_gene: TRBV7-2; d_gene: TRBD1; j_gene: TRBJ2-1; CDR3nt: TGTGCCAGCAGCCGACAGGGGGCGGCCCCGACCTCCTACAATGAGCAGTTCTTC; CDR3aa: CASSRQGAAPTSYNEQFF
abundance: many; v_gene: TRBV5-1; d_gene: TRBD2; j_gene: TRBJ2-1; CDR3nt: TGCGCCAGCCGCCTAGCGGGAGGGAACAATGAGCAGTTCTTC; CDR3aa: CASRLAGGNNEQFF
abundance: many; v_gene: TRBV12-3/TRBV12-4; d_gene: TRBD1; j_gene: TRBJ1-6; CDR3nt: TGTGCCAGCAGTGCGACAGGGAATTCACCCCTCCACTTT; CDR3aa: CASSATGNSPLHF
abundance: many; v_gene: TRBV5-1; d_gene: .; j_gene: TRBJ1-5; CDR3nt: TGCGCCAGCAGCTTGGTGGGGGCGAGCAATCAGCCCCAGCATTTT; CDR3aa: CASSLVGASNQPQHF
abundance: many; v_gene: TRBV12-3/TRBV12-4; d_gene: .; j_gene: TRBJ1-3; CDR3nt: TGTGCCAGCAACGGGGAACTCTCTGGAAACACCATATATTTT; CDR3aa: CASNGELSGNTIYF
abundance: many; v_gene: TRBV7-2; d_gene: TRBD1; j_gene: TRBJ1-2; CDR3nt: TGTGCCAGCAGCCGGGGGGACAGCGGATCAGACTACACCTTC; CDR3aa: CASSRGDSGSDYTF
abundance: many; v_gene: TRBV7-2; d_gene: TRBD1; j_gene: TRBJ2-1; CDR3nt: TGTGCCAGCAGCTTAGGGGGACAGGGGGCTGGCTACAATGAGCAGTTCTTC; CDR3aa: CASSLGGQGAGYNEQFF
abundance: few; v_gene: TRBV11-2; d_gene: .; j_gene: TRBJ2-5; CDR3nt: TGTGCCAGCAGCTTTTTAGGGGGGGGGCTGCAAGAGACCCAGTACTTC; CDR3aa: CASSFLGGGLQETQYF
abundance: many; v_gene: TRBV9; d_gene: .; j_gene: TRBJ1-2; CDR3nt: TGTGCCAGCAGCGTCAGTAGTATCTATGGCTACACCTTC; CDR3aa: CASSVSSIYGYTF